Listed here are 21 T cell receptor beta chains from one sample, sequenced in a study of blood T cells in healthy people across ages (dated by TCRdb to 2015 to 2017). Library method: 5' RACE. These reads were obtained on an Illumina HiSeq 2500. A second PCR of roughly 7 to 11 cycles was performed with a sample-barcoded 5' primer and a J-beta primer mix. In-frame beta chains were kept once TCRdb had trimmed the public reads at Q25 with fastp and called clones with MiXCR. All rows with the same CDR3 protein become a single entry with the most common DNA and genes. A total of hundreds of thousands of distinct CDR3 sequences appear in this sample, over 25% of them only once. The ten largest clones represent approximately 3.6% of the sample. Separately, the same data were catalogued under a study of T cells of mothers and their children.

Sequenced material: blood. These receptors all come from a boy between 2 and 15 years old in good health.

The gene calls are TRBV7-6 and TRBJ2-5; 12 bases fit TRBD2. Near its end, the DNA agrees better with TRBJ2-1, so the J call may be wrong. The CDR3 is 16 amino acids. Germline CDR1 SGHVS, CDR2 FNYEAQ. CDR3 region: CASTEASGRAGNEQFF. CDR3 sequence (DNA): TGTGCCAGCACCGAGGCTAGCGGGAGGGCCGGCAATGAGCAGTTCTTC.

The chain uses TRBV20-1 and TRBJ1-4; D is perhaps TRBD1 (5 bases). Germline CDR1 DFQATT, CDR2 SNEGSKA (reference sequence). The CDR3 consists of 12 residues. Between the trimmed V and J ends, which lost 7 bases and 8 bases, there was a span of 14 bases. In nucleotides, the CDR3 is TGCAGTGGCGGGAAAGGGGAAGAAAAACTGTTTTTT. Encoded protein: CSGGKGEEKLFF.

Remarks on this clonotype: Compared with germline, one end of the junction differs, possibly owing to a read error. This chain uses TRBV20-1 with TRBJ2-1; D might be TRBD1 (6 bases). Germline V gives CDR1 DFQATT, CDR2 SNEGSKA (reference sequence). This CDR3 contains 11 residues. CDR3 amino acids: CSAGGNNEQSF. The DNA of the CDR3 is TGCAGTGCTGGGGGCAACAATGAGCAGTCCTTC.

The chain couples TRBV3-1 to TRBJ1-1, with D unclear. Trimming cost V 0 bases and J 7 bases, with 9 bases left between them. CDR1 LGHDT and CDR2 YNNKEL come from the germline V gene (reference sequence). The CDR3 consists of 13 residues. The CDR3 region is CASSQDVLIEAFF. CDR3 nucleotides: TGTGCCAGCAGCCAAGATGTACTGATTGAAGCTTTCTTT. The full variable domain, rest sourced from reference TRBV3-1 and TRBJ1-1, is DTAVSQTPKYLVTQMGNDKSIKCEQNLGHDTMYWYKQDSKKFLKIMFSYNNKELIINETVPNRFSPKSPDKAHLNLHINSLELGDSAVYFCASSQDVLIEAFFGQGTRLTVV.

The V gene is TRBV4-3, the J gene TRBJ2-5, with D tentatively TRBD1 (6 bases). The J call could be wrong; TRBJ2-1 is a better fit for the DNA end. Germline-derived CDR1 and CDR2 are LGHNA and YSLEER. The CDR3 consists of 14 residues. CDR3 in DNA: TGCGCCAGCAGCCAAGATACGACAGGCGGTGAGCAGTTCTTC. It is translated as CASSQDTTGGEQFF.

This chain joins TRBV7-9 and TRBJ2-1; the match to TRBD1 covers 7 bases. CDR1 SEHNR and CDR2 FQNEAQ come from the germline V gene (reference sequence). V shed 5 bases, J shed 7 bases, and the junction held 14 bases outside the gene matches. The CDR3 extends over 16 amino acids. CDR3 protein: CASSVPPDRLKNEQFF. CDR3 coding DNA: TGTGCCAGCAGCGTTCCGCCGGACAGGTTAAAGAATGAGCAGTTCTTC.

Of note for this clonotype: Without the conserved terminal phenylalanine or tryptophan, this CDR3 likely stems from a read error. J is TRBJ2-5 and V is TRBV29-1, with D possibly matching TRBD2 (7 bases). With 3 bases removed from V and 11 bases from J, the gap between germline ends came to 13 bases. The CDR3 has 11 residues. Germline V gene lookup returns CDR1 SQVTM and CDR2 ANQGSEA. CDR3 sequence: CSVDGGGKQYV. CDR3 nucleotide sequence: TGCAGCGTTGATGGGGGGGGCAAGCAGTACGTC.

This clonotype was seen a handful of times. One junction end does not reproduce the germline sequence, and a read error may be involved. The chain employs TRBV24-1 and TRBJ2-1, with TRBD2 matching 8 bases. CDR3 size: 16 residues. The germline gives CDR1 KGHDR, CDR2 SFDVKD. CDR3 sequence reads: CATSDPNSGSYNEQFF. The CDR3, as DNA: TGTGCTACCAGTGATCCCAACAGCGGGAGCTACAATGAGCAGTTCTTC.

The sample holds many counts of this clonotype. The chain combines TRBV6-2 or TRBV6-3 with TRBJ2-1, with D hard to call. The CDR3 sequence is 12 residues long. The germline V gene has CDR1 MNHEY and CDR2 SVGEGT. V was trimmed by 8 bases and J by 6 bases, leaving 11 bases between them. CDR3 sequence: CASSPGLNEQFF. CDR3 coding DNA: TGTGCCAGCTCCCCGGGCCTCAATGAGCAGTTCTTC.

V usage is TRBV20-1 and J usage is TRBJ1-2; a weak D match, TRBD1 (5 bases). V dropped 1 base and J dropped 4 bases, with 16 bases sitting between them. Germline assignment: CDR1 DFQATT and CDR2 SNEGSKA (reference sequence). The CDR3 has 15 residues. This chain's CDR3 is CSARVDGREGYGYTF. CDR3 bases: TGCAGTGCTAGAGTGGACGGCAGGGAAGGCTATGGCTACACCTTC.

This clonotype has just a few counts. The gene calls are TRBV9 and TRBJ1-1; D gene unclear. CDR3 size: 14 residues. The germline V gene has CDR1 SGDLS and CDR2 YYNGEE. The V gene lost 0 bases and the J gene lost 6 bases, with 12 bases spanning the gap. The CDR3 sequence is CASSVVSGRPEAFF. The CDR3, as DNA: TGTGCCAGCAGCGTAGTGTCCGGGCGTCCTGAAGCTTTCTTT.

This chain joins TRBV4-2 and TRBJ1-1; 7 bases are a match to TRBD1. V shed 3 bases and J 6 bases; nucleotides not matched to a gene: 7. CDR3 length: 14 amino acids. From germline, CDR1 is LGHNA and CDR2 YNFKEQ. Here the CDR3 reads CASSQATGWSEAFF. CDR3 nucleotide sequence: TGTGCCAGCAGCCAGGCGACAGGGTGGTCTGAAGCTTTCTTT.

A few counts support this clonotype. The V call is TRBV5-1, the J call TRBJ1-2; TRBD1 matches at 8 bases. The length of the CDR3 is 15 residues. CDR1 and CDR2 from the germline V gene are SGHRS and YFSETQ. Trimming took 4 bases from V and 4 from J; bases not matched to a gene: 9. In nucleotides, the CDR3 is TGCGCCAGCAGCCCCGGACAGGGTAGCGGCTATGGCTACACCTTC. Amino acid sequence: CASSPGQGSGYGYTF.

The V and J genes are TRBV20-1 and TRBJ2-1; 13 bases line up with TRBD2. CDR3 length: 15 amino acids. J gave up 8 bases and V 0 bases, and 4 bases lay outside the gene matches. The germline V gene has CDR1 DFQATT and CDR2 SNEGSKA (reference sequence). The CDR3 nucleotides read TGCAGTGCTAGAGAGGGGACTAGCGGGGTCGATGAGCAGTTCTTC. It yields the protein CSAREGTSGVDEQFF.

The rearrangement joins TRBV20-1 to TRBJ1-4; the match to TRBD1 covers 7 bases. V was clipped by 2 bases and J by 4 bases; unmatched bases: 4. Per germline, CDR1 DFQATT and CDR2 SNEGSKA (reference sequence). The CDR3 contains 14 residues. The CDR3 nucleotides read TGCAGTGCTAGATCCAGGGGGGTTAATGAAAAACTGTTTTTT. Translation gives CSARSRGVNEKLFF.

The chain uses TRBV29-1 and TRBJ2-7; 7 bases map to TRBD1. CDR3 length: 12 amino acids. Germline CDR1 and CDR2: SQVTM and ANQGSEA. With V trimmed by 5 bases and J by 3 bases, 4 bases remained unmatched. CDR3 nucleotides: TGCAGCGTTTATTCAGGGGGCTACGAGCAGTACTTC. Its translation is CSVYSGGYEQYF.

This sequence joins TRBV20-1 and TRBJ2-5; TRBD2 agrees at 8 bases. The J call is in doubt because the DNA end fits TRBJ2-1 better. CDR1 is DFQATT and CDR2 is SNEGSKA in the germline V gene (reference sequence). This CDR3 region has 14 residues. The CDR3 nucleotides are TGCAGTGCATCGAACGGGGGGGCAAGGGATGAGCAGTTCTTC. Encoded protein: CSASNGGARDEQFF.

The CDR3 sequence is CSADRPSGSLNYGYTF. In DNA form, the CDR3 reads TGCAGCGCCGATCGACCGTCCGGGAGCCTCAACTATGGCTACACCTTC. This chain joins TRBV29-1 and TRBJ1-2; D gene uncertain. The CDR3 length is 16 residues. V was cut by 7 bases and J by 2 bases, with 23 bases left in between. Germline CDR1 reads SQVTM; CDR2 reads ANQGSEA. The complete variable domain, with remaining parts taken from reference TRBV29-1 and TRBJ1-2, reads SAVISQKPSRDICQRGTSLTIQCQVDSQVTMMFWYRQQPGQSLTLIATANQGSEATYESGFVIDKFPISRPNLTFSTLTVSNMSPEDSSIYLCSADRPSGSLNYGYTFGSGTRLTVV.

The chain is built from TRBV5-1 and TRBJ1-2; D gene uncertain. CDR1 and CDR2 from the germline V gene are SGHRS and YFSETQ. V was clipped by 2 bases and J by 6 bases, with 20 bases between them. This CDR3 is built from 16 residues. The CDR3 loop reads CASSFTGTDTGDGYTF. The DNA for the CDR3 is TGCGCCAGCAGCTTCACCGGCACCGACACCGGGGATGGCTACACCTTC.

V and J are TRBV6-6 and TRBJ1-2, with D maybe TRBD1 (5 bases). The V and J ends lost 11 bases and 8 bases respectively, with 18 bases between them. This CDR3 is built from 12 residues. CDR1 MNHNY and CDR2 SVGAGI come from the germline V gene (reference sequence). CDR3 nucleotide sequence: TGTGCCGATTATAGCCTGGGGGACGGCTACACCTTC. Translation: CADYSLGDGYTF.

Note on this clonotype: At one end, the junction sequence differs from germline, possibly due to a read error. The chain employs TRBV20-1 and TRBJ2-5, with 7 bases lining up with TRBD1. Per the germline V gene, CDR1 is DFQATT and CDR2 is SNEGSKA (reference sequence). This CDR3 region has 16 residues. The CDR3 region has the DNA TGCAGTGCTGGAGATCTTACAGGGGCCATCCAAGAGACCCAGTACTTC. Its protein product is CSAGDLTGAIQETQYF.